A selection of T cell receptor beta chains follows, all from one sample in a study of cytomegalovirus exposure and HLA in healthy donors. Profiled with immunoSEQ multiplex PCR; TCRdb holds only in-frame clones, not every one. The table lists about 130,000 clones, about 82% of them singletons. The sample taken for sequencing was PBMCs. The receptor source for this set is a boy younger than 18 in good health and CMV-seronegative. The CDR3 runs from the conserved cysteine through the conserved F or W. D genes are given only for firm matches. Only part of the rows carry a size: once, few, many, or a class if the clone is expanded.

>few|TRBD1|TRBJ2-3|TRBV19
CASSALQGAQSLDTQYF
TGTGCCAGTAGTGCGTTACAGGGGGCGCAAAGTCTAGATACGCAGTATTTT
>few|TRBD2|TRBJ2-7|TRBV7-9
CASSRVGTSDEQYF
TGTGCCAGCAGCCGTGTCGGGACTAGCGATGAGCAGTACTTC
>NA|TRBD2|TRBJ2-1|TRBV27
CASSSRGSSYNEQFF
TGTGCCAGCAGTTCACGCGGGAGTTCCTACAATGAGCAGTTCTTC
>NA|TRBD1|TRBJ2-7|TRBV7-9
CASSIGQGGSYEQYF
TGTGCCAGCAGCATCGGACAGGGCGGCTCCTACGAGCAGTACTTC
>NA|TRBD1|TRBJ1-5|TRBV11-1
CASSLAQGANQPQHF
TGTGCCAGCAGCTTAGCACAGGGGGCAAATCAGCCCCAGCATTTT
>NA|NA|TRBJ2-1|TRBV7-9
CASSLSGEQFF
TGTGCCAGCAGCTTATCCGGGGAGCAGTTCTTC
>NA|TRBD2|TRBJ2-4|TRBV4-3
CASSQGAGTSGYKNIQYF
TGCGCCAGCAGCCAAGGGGCCGGGACTAGCGGCTACAAAAACATTCAGTACTTC
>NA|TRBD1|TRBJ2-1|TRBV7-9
CASSPQTGKTYNEQFF
TGTGCCAGCAGCCCCCAGACAGGGAAAACCTACAATGAGCAGTTCTTC
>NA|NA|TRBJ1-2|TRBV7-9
CASSPKIDRTDPNYGYTF
TGTGCCAGCAGCCCTAAGATCGACAGGACCGATCCTAACTATGGCTACACCTTC
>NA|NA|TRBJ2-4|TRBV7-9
CASSPRDSTPAIQYF
TGTGCCAGCAGCCCCAGGGACTCCACCCCAGCCATTCAGTACTTC
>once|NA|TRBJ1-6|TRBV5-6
CASSYLRGTSHSPLHF
TGTGCCAGCAGCTACCTACGTGGTACCTCGCATTCACCCCTCCACTTT
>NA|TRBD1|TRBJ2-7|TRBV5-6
CASSVAGQGLSEQYF
TGTGCCAGCAGCGTCGCGGGACAGGGATTAAGCGAGCAGTACTTC
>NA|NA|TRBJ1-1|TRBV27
CASSSRDYTEAFF
TGTGCCAGCAGTTCACGCGACTACACTGAAGCTTTCTTT
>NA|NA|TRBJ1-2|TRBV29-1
CSVNRAVGYGYTF
TGCAGCGTCAACAGGGCTGTGGGCTATGGCTACACCTTC
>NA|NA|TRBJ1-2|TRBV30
CAWRVTPPAGPTYGYTF
TGTGCCTGGAGGGTTACCCCCCCAGCGGGACCCACCTATGGCTACACCTTC
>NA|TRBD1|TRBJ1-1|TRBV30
CAQDRTGQGTEAFF
TGTGCCCAAGACCGGACAGGGCAGGGCACTGAAGCTTTCTTT
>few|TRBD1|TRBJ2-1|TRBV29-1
CSVQGTAEGSYNEQFF
TGCAGCGTTCAAGGGACAGCCGAGGGGTCCTACAATGAGCAGTTCTTC
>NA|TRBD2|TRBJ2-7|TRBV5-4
CASSAGLAGLYEQYF
TGTGCCAGCAGCGCGGGACTAGCGGGACTCTACGAGCAGTACTTC
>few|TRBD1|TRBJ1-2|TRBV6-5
CASSYGGTGFGYTF
TGTGCCAGCAGTTACGGAGGGACAGGGTTTGGCTACACCTTC
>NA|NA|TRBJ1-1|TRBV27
CASSSPQRLGWTEAFF
TGTGCCAGCAGTTCGCCCCAGAGGCTCGGGTGGACTGAAGCTTTCTTT
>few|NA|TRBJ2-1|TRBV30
CAWSVAGVNEQFF
TGTGCCTGGAGTGTGGCAGGGGTTAATGAGCAGTTCTTC
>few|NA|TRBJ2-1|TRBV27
CASSPRGAGLNEQFF
TGTGCCAGCAGTCCCAGGGGTGCGGGCCTAAATGAGCAGTTCTTC
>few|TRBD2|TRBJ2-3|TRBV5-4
CASSSGLAGGVRDTQYF
TGTGCCAGCAGTTCCGGACTAGCGGGAGGGGTAAGAGATACGCAGTATTTT
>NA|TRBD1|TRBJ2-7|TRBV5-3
CARSPKDRASSYEQYF
TGTGCCAGAAGCCCGAAGGACAGGGCTAGCTCCTACGAGCAGTACTTC
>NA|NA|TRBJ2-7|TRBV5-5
CASSLGQGGSYEQYF
TGTGCCAGCAGCTTGGGACAGGGAGGCTCCTACGAGCAGTACTTC
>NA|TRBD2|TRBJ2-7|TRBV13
CASSLSGSEAYEQYF
TGTGCCAGCAGCTTAAGCGGGAGTGAGGCCTACGAGCAGTACTTC
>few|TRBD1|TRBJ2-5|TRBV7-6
CASSLMGQTFQETQYF
TGTGCCAGCAGCTTGATGGGACAGACTTTCCAAGAGACCCAGTACTTC
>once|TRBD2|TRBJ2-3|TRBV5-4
CASSPGTSGITDTQYF
TGTGCCAGCAGCCCCGGGACTAGCGGGATCACAGATACGCAGTATTTT
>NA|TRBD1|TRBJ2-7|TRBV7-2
CASSLGGAGQGRYEQYF
TGTGCCAGCAGCTTAGGGGGGGCGGGACAGGGCCGTTACGAGCAGTACTTC
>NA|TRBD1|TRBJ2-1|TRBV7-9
CASSSRDRSNEQFF
TGTGCCAGCAGCTCCCGGGACAGAAGTAATGAGCAGTTCTTC
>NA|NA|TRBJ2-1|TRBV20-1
CSAAGPGQFF
TGCAGTGCGGCGGGACCTGGGCAGTTCTTC
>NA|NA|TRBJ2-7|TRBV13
CASSPPTGYEQYF
TGTGCCAGCAGCCCGCCGACAGGCTACGAGCAGTACTTC
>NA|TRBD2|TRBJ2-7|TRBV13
CASSLGASGSSYEQYF
TGTGCCAGCAGCTTAGGGGCTAGCGGGAGCTCCTACGAGCAGTACTTC
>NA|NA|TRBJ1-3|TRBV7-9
CASSPSGNTIYF
TGTGCCAGCAGCCCTAGTGGAAACACCATATATTTT
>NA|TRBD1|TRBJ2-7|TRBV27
CASSFLGQGLGEQYF
TGTGCCAGCAGTTTTCTAGGACAGGGATTAGGCGAGCAGTACTTC
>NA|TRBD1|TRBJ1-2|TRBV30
CAWSVNLNRGAANYGYTF
TGTGCCTGGAGTGTAAACCTAAACAGGGGGGCGGCTAACTATGGCTACACCTTC
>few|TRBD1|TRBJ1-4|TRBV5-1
CASSFRDRGEKLFF
TGCGCCAGCAGCTTCAGGGACAGGGGTGAAAAACTGTTTTTT
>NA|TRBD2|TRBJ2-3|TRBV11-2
CASSFKGREGDTQYF
TGTGCCAGCAGCTTTAAGGGTCGGGAGGGGGATACGCAGTATTTT
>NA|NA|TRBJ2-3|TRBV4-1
CASSQLLSKIKGDTQYF
TGCGCCAGCAGCCAACTACTTTCTAAGATTAAGGGGGATACGCAGTATTTT
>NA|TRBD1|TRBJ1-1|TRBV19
CASTTGQGMNTEAFF
TGTGCCAGTACTACAGGACAGGGGATGAACACTGAAGCTTTCTTT
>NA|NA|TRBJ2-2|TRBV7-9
CASSFGLTGRELFF
TGTGCCAGCAGTTTCGGTTTAACGGGTAGGGAGCTGTTTTTT
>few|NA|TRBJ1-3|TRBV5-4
CASTRGGEFGNTIYF
TGTGCCAGCACCCGAGGGGGGGAGTTTGGAAACACCATATATTTT
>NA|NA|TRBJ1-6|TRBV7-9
CASSFGSSASPLHF
TGTGCCAGCAGCTTCGGAAGTAGCGCGTCACCCCTCCACTTT
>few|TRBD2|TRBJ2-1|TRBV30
CAWTSGYNEQFF
TGTGCCTGGACTAGCGGGTACAATGAGCAGTTCTTC
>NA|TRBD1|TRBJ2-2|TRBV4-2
CASSLGTGGNGELFF
TGTGCCAGCAGCTTGGGGACAGGGGGGAACGGGGAGCTGTTTTTT